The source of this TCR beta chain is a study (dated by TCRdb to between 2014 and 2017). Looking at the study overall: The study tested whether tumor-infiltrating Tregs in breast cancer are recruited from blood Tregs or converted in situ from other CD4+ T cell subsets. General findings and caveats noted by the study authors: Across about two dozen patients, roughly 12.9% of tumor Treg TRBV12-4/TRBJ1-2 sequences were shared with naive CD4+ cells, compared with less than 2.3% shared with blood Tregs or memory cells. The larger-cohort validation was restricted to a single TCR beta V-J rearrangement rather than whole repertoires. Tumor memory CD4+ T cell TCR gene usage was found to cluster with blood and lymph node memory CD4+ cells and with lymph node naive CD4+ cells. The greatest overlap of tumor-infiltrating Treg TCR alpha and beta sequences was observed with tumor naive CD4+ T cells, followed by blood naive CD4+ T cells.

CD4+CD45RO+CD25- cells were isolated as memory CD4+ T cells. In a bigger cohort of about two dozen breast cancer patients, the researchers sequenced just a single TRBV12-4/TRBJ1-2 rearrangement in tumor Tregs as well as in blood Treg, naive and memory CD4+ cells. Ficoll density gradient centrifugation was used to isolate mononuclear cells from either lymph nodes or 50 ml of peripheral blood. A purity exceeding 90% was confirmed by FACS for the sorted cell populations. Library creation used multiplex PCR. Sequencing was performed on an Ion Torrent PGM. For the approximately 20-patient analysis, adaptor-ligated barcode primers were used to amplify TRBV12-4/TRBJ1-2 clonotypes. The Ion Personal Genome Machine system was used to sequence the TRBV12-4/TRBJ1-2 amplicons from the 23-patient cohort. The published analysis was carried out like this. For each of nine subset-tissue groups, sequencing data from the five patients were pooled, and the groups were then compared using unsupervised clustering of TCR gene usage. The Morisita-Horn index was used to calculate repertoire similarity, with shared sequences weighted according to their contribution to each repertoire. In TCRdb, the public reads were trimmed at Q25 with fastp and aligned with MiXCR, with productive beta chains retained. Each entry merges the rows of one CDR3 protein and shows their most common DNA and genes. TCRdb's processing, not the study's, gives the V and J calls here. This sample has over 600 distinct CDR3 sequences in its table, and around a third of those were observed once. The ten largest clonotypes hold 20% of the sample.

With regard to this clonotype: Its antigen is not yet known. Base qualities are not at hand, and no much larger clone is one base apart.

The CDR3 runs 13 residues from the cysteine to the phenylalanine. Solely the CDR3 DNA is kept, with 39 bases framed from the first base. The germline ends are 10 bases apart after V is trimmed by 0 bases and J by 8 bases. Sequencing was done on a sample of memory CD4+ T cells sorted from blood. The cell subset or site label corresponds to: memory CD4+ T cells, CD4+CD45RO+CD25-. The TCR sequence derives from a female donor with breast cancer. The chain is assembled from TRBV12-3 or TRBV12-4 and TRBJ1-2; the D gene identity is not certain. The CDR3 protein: CASSLALGNGYTF. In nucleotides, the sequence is TGTGCCAGCAGTTTAGCGCTAGGGAACGGCTACACCTTC.